The rows below give T cell receptor beta chains drawn from one sample of a study of CD8 T cells in Susac syndrome. One entry per CDR3 protein, called by TCRdb with MiXCR from the immunoSEQ multiplex PCR reads. The table records about 180,000 distinct CDR3 sequences, approximately 94% of them present only once. Sample: CD4+ T cells from PBMCs. The receptors stem from a human donor with Susac syndrome. The conserved cysteine and the conserved F or W are not part of the CDR3 here.

j_gene,v_gene,CDR3aa
TRBJ1-2,TRBV3-1,ASSPGRILYGYT
TRBJ2-1,TRBV20-1,SAVTGRGYNEQF
TRBJ2-3,TRBV20-1,SAQTSGGITDTQY
TRBJ2-7,TRBV10-3,AISESSYEQY
TRBJ2-5,TRBV20-1,SASRGSGGQGETQY
TRBJ1-2,TRBV20-1,SASIPAGTGGNYGYT
TRBJ1-5,TRBV10-3,ATRQSNQPQH
TRBJ2-7,TRBV15,ATSRGRVPGEQY
TRBJ1-2,TRBV3-1,ASSPTGANYGYT
TRBJ1-5,TRBV2,ASGGQLDPNQPQH
TRBJ1-5,TRBV19,ASSQLSRGQPQH
TRBJ2-7,TRBV5-1,ASSARDRSYEQY
TRBJ1-1,TRBV15,ATSRPLRQVEAF
TRBJ1-3,TRBV6-5,ASSGPGNVGNTIY
TRBJ1-6,TRBV3-1,ASSQEAGGNSPLH
TRBJ2-7,TRBV9,ASSPTGGQGYEQY
TRBJ2-1,TRBV2,ASSVREQF
TRBJ2-3,TRBV4-3,ASSPVETNTDTQY
TRBJ2-5,TRBV7-9,ASSYSGGDETQY
TRBJ2-7,TRBV4-3,ASSQGTSGAAYEQY
TRBJ2-3,TRBV7-9,ASGSGTSVDTQY
TRBJ2-7,TRBV9,ASSVGGRAHEQY
TRBJ1-2,TRBV3-1,ASSQQQGAYGYT
TRBJ2-3,TRBV4-2,ASSQGTSGGPSTDTQY
TRBJ2-5,TRBV30,AWPDLRLAGAQGGQETQY
TRBJ1-1,TRBV5-4,ASSLDKGSEAF
TRBJ2-7,TRBV24-1,ATREQGAYEQY
TRBJ2-3,TRBV4-3,ASSQDLASVTDTQY
TRBJ2-7,TRBV29-1,SVGGGGSSYEQY